Listed here are 2 T cell receptor beta chains from one sample, sequenced in a study of blood T cell repertoires in COVID-19. The data were produced by immunoSEQ multiplex PCR, yet TCRdb's version contains in-frame clones alone and is incomplete. The sample has over 250,000 clones; around 89% are singletons. The material sequenced was PBMCs or T cells enriched from blood (not recorded which). These receptors were collected from an older woman in a cohort exposed to, infected with or recovered from COVID-19 (not recorded which).

On this clone: The identical CDR3 is also encoded by other nucleotide sequences in the sample. The V call is TRBV7-9, the J call TRBJ2-1; 11 nucleotides align to TRBD2. CDR1 is SEHNR and CDR2 is FQNEAQ in the germline V gene (reference sequence). The CDR3 loop spans 15 amino acids. V was clipped by 1 base and J by 6 bases; unmatched bases: 2. This CDR3 is CASSLGLAGGNEQFF. CDR3 sequence (DNA): TGTGCCAGCAGCTTAGGGCTAGCGGGAGGCAATGAGCAGTTCTTC.

The rearrangement links TRBV23-1 to TRBJ2-7; 10 bases are shared with TRBD1. TRBV23-1 is filed as an ORF, its function uncertain. Trimming removed 6 bases from V and 7 bases from J; junction bases left unmatched: 15. The CDR3 has 16 residues. The CDR3 protein is CASSRGTGTGDREQYF. CDR3 nucleotides: TGCGCCAGCAGCAGGGGGACCGGGACAGGGGATCGGGAGCAGTACTTC.